The clone carrying this T cell receptor (beta chain) has at least ten counts. The CDR3 is made up of 15 amino acids. V was pared by 7 bases and J by 2 bases, with 14 bases between. Germline V gene data show CDR1 as SNHLY and CDR2 as FYNNEI. This specimen belongs to a study of T cells in Graves' hyperthyroidism and ophthalmopathy. It was uncontrolled infection, other autoimmune disease, pregnancy or lactation that excluded patients. Amplified TCR beta CDR3 regions came from RNA transcripts. An initial round of RT-PCR targeting the TCR CDR3 relied on the HTBI primer set. MiXCR, applied by TCRdb to the multiplex PCR reads, yields one record per CDR3 protein. This sample yields roughly 500,000 distinct CDR3 sequences, of which 24% are seen a single time; about 11% belongs to the top ten.

The TCR comes from a woman in her thirties with Graves' ophthalmopathy. The rearrangement links TRBV2 to TRBJ2-2; a weak D match, TRBD2 (6 bases). The sequencing input was blood. This CDR3 is CASNYAGLNTGELFF. CDR3 sequence (DNA): TGTGCCAGCAATTATGCGGGACTTAACACCGGGGAGCTGTTTTTT.